The TCR beta chain under discussion was sequenced for a study of neoadjuvant anti-PD-1 for oral cavity cancer. Study information: Patients mostly received three to four biweekly nivolumab doses at 3 mg/kg before surgery. Patients without progression got a fourth dose around day 43.

In germline, CDR1 is LNHDA, CDR2 SQIVND (reference sequence). V lost 1 base to trimming and J lost 3 bases; unmatched junction nucleotides: 5. This CDR3 has 16 amino acids. Six replicates per PBMC sample, mostly from roughly 500 ng of genomic DNA. Repertoires were generated with immunoSEQ multiplex PCR, while TCRdb's copy carries only in-frame clones and drops some. The sample contains over 30,000 clones, 80% of which appear only once. Documented time point: after neoadjuvant nivolumab, at surgical resection. Patients had newly diagnosed, untreated stage II-IVA oral cavity squamous cell carcinoma. The sequence came from a person between 40 and 80 years old with oral cavity squamous cell carcinoma. The source was PBMCs, collected after nivolumab (anti-PD-1) treatment. The V and J genes are TRBV19 and TRBJ1-4, with 7 bases identical to TRBD1. CDR3 region: CASSIARGQSNEKLFF. In DNA, the CDR3 is TGTGCCAGTAGTATAGCTAGGGGACAGTCTAATGAAAAACTGTTTTTT.